This TCR beta chain was found in a study of cytotoxic CD8 clonotypes in ibrutinib-treated CLL. Points from the study as a whole: The public clonotypes identified were infrequent and showed contraction or stability on treatment. At baseline, clonality was higher than in age-matched healthy donors and correlated with CD8+ counts.

This clone has just one count. What it binds is not known. Target depth was 1 in 200,000 to 1 in 1 million T cells, about 10x per clonotype. Using immunoSEQ multiplex PCR, the repertoire was profiled, and TCRdb retains in-frame clones only, with some absent. The sample comprises 250,000 to 350,000 clones, 76% of which are singletons, and approximately 5.6% rests with the top ten. Trimming removed 2 bases from V and 1 base from J, with 11 bases in between. The CDR3 totals 15 residues. Germline V gene data show CDR1 as KGHSH and CDR2 as LQKENI. Cryopreserved PBMCs were the source of 1.5 to 2.5 micrograms of genomic DNA, which went to TCR beta libraries.

This chain joins TRBV18 and TRBJ2-5; D possibly uses TRBD1 or TRBD2 (5 bases each). The sample in question was PBMCs, obtained at disease progression, from a patient treated with ibrutinib. The origin of this receptor is a human donor with chronic lymphocytic leukemia. CDR3: CASSPIGAVQETQYF. CDR3 coding DNA: TGTGCCAGCTCACCAATCGGGGCAGTCCAAGAGACCCAGTACTTC.